This T cell receptor beta chain originates from a study of control samples from healthy donors and cancer patients. Profiled with immunoSEQ multiplex PCR; TCRdb holds only in-frame clones, not every one. The sample has 150,000 to 200,000 clones, around 90% seen once. Trimming took off 4 bases at V and 3 bases at J, with 9 bases between the two ends. The CDR3 length is 13 residues. Per germline, CDR1 LGHDT and CDR2 YNNKEL (reference sequence). The sequence derives from a man under 40 in good health. Sequences were obtained from blood. The chain uses TRBV3-1 (or the pseudogene TRBV3-2) and TRBJ1-2; maybe TRBD1 (5 bases). The CDR3: CASSPRGDYGYTF. The CDR3 coding sequence is TGTGCCAGCAGCCCTAGGGGTGACTATGGCTACACCTTC.